This T cell receptor (beta chain) was profiled in a study of beta chain features in type 1 diabetes. Turning to the study itself: Taken together, all samples contributed 107,917,701 examined sorted cells.

The table lists this clone with a few counts. Its antigen remains unknown. Trimming cost V 6 bases and J 0 bases; bases outside gene matches: 13. The CDR3 is 18 residues long. Germline V gene lookup returns CDR1 MNHEY and CDR2 SMNVEV (reference sequence). Expressed TCRB transcripts were sequenced because the isolated RNA had all been reverse transcribed beforehand. Libraries were prepared by immunoSEQ multiplex PCR; TCRdb keeps only in-frame clonotypes and omits some of them. Found here are about 110,000 clones, 30% to 40% of them singletons; the top ten hold about 0.063%. Study-wide results and limits: cDNA-based sequencing might over-represent cells highly expressing TCR. The naive, central memory and Treg TCRB repertoires of patients appeared to be more similar to one another than those of healthy donors.

The chain combines TRBV27 with TRBJ2-1, with 8 bases aligning to TRBD2. Sequencing input: stem cell memory CD4+ T cells from blood. This receptor was taken from a woman between 18 and 29 years old in good health. CDR3 amino acids: CASRLLAVADSSYNEQFF. The CDR3 DNA sequence: TGTGCCAGCAGGCTACTAGCGGTCGCGGACTCCTCCTACAATGAGCAGTTCTTC.